This T cell receptor beta chain was sequenced in a study of blood T cell repertoires in COVID-19. As originally analysed: How many nucleated cells were present was estimated from reference gene primer amplification. Profiling relied on immunoSEQ multiplex PCR, and the TCRdb table lists in-frame clones only, not all of them. That table furnishes V, J and clone size, whereas the DNA furnished D and trimming. The table lists roughly 100,000 clones, over 80% of them singletons, with roughly 2% in the top ten. CDR3 length: 13 residues. Germline V gene sequence: CDR1 SGHNT, CDR2 YYREEE (reference sequence). The germline V and J ends were trimmed by 2 bases and 4 bases, with 7 bases remaining between them.

The receptor's source is a man in his 70s with active or convalescent COVID-19. The sequencing sample was made of peripheral blood. The rearrangement joins TRBV5-4 to TRBJ1-3; maybe TRBD1 (5 bases). The CDR3 DNA sequence: TGTGCCAGCAGCTTTGACAGAGGAAACACCATATATTTT. Translating it yields CASSFDRGNTIYF.